This TCR beta chain comes out of a study of T-cell reconstitution after alpha-beta-depleted transplantation in children. Germline V CDR1 and CDR2: SNHLY, FYNNEI. The V segment lost 1 base and the J segment 6 bases; nucleotides outside the gene matches: 4. CDR3 size: 15 residues. Only a few counts were recorded for this clonotype. What it binds is unknown. Broader study findings: Surviving recipient T cells and thymic progenitors underlay high day-60 TCRbeta diversity in some patients.

Unique molecular identifiers tagged the TCRbeta library. TCRdb reanalysed the PCR reads using MiXCR and keeps one entry per CDR3 protein. The sample holds fewer than 1 million distinct CDR3 sequences, roughly 15% seen once. Sequenced here: PBMCs, mostly from graft donor cells, sampled 360 days after TCRalphabeta/CD19-depleted stem cell transplant. The rearrangement links TRBV2 to TRBJ2-2; TRBD2 aligns across 8 bases. This clonotype originated in a male patient younger than 18 who had a stem cell transplant for acute lymphoblastic leukemia, so the T cells may come from the graft donor. Here the CDR3 reads CASSEDLLAAGELFF. DNA for the CDR3: TGTGCCAGCAGTGAAGACTTACTAGCGGCCGGGGAGCTGTTTTTT.